This entry lists 29 T cell receptor beta chains sequenced from one sample in a study of blood T cell repertoires in COVID-19. Measured with immunoSEQ multiplex PCR; TCRdb has only the in-frame clones, and not every one. The sample carries around 81,000 clones, around 80% recorded once. The sequencing sample was made of peripheral blood. These receptors all come from a human donor in a cohort sampled during active COVID-19.

V and J are TRBV6-1 and TRBJ1-5, with 8 bases identical to TRBD1. CDR3 size: 15 residues. V lost 2 bases to trimming and J lost 5 bases; unmatched junction nucleotides: 5. In germline, CDR1 is MNHNS, CDR2 SASEGT. The CDR3 DNA sequence: TGTGCCAGCAGTGAAAGGGGACAGGCTTATCAGCCCCAGCATTTT. This gives the protein CASSERGQAYQPQHF.

The genes are TRBV27 and TRBJ2-7, with 8 bases that match TRBD1. Germline values: CDR1 MNHEY, CDR2 SMNVEV (reference sequence). This CDR3 is built from 14 residues. J was trimmed by 3 bases and V by 9 bases; bases with no gene match: 10. CDR3 residues: CASGQGPQGYEQYF. The DNA of the CDR3 is TGTGCCAGTGGACAGGGTCCCCAAGGCTACGAGCAGTACTTC.

This clone came up once. The chain employs TRBV10-2 and TRBJ2-3; 8 bases match TRBD2. CDR3 length equals 14 residues. The germline gives CDR1 WSHSY, CDR2 SAAADI. J lost 3 bases, V lost 8 bases, and 7 bases had no gene match. The CDR3 loop is CASSGGVRTDTQYF. DNA for the CDR3: TGCGCCAGCTCCGGGGGGGTTCGGACAGATACGCAGTATTTT.

V gene TRBV7-9 combines with J gene TRBJ1-4; D may be TRBD1 (5 bases). This CDR3 is built from 16 residues. Trimming stripped 5 bases from V and 7 bases from J, with 20 bases between. Germline CDR1 SEHNR, CDR2 FQNEAQ (reference sequence). The CDR3 reads CASSLPAWGRIEKLFF. CDR3 bases: TGTGCCAGCAGCCTACCAGCTTGGGGGAGGATTGAAAAACTGTTTTTT. Looking up the rest from reference TRBV7-9 and TRBJ1-4 gives the full variable domain: DTGVSQNPRHKITKRGQNVTFRCDPISEHNRLYWYRQTLGQGPEFLTYFQNEAQLEKSRLLSDRFSAERPKGSFSTLEIQRTEQGDSAMYLCASSLPAWGRIEKLFFGSGTQLSVL.

The rearrangement joins TRBV5-5 to TRBJ2-2; 9 positions agree with TRBD1. The junction had 13 bases not matched to a gene; V was cut back by 4 bases and J by 6 bases. The germline gives CDR1 SGHKS, CDR2 YYEKEE (reference sequence). The CDR3 runs 17 residues. DNA of the CDR3: TGTGCCAGCAGCCTGTTACGAGGACAGGGGTTATCCGGGGAGCTGTTTTTT. Its protein is CASSLLRGQGLSGELFF.

This sequence joins TRBV18 and TRBJ1-2, with unresolved D. V was pared by 0 bases and J by 0 bases, with 8 bases between. This CDR3 has 15 amino acids. CDR1 is KGHSH and CDR2 is LQKENI in the germline V gene. CDR3 amino acids: CASSPPQETNYGYTF. The CDR3 DNA follows: TGTGCCAGCTCACCACCCCAGGAAACTAACTATGGCTACACCTTC.

The rearrangement joins TRBV4-1 to TRBJ2-7; possible D gene TRBD1, 6 bases. The CDR3 spans 14 residues. Trimming left V 0 bases short and J 1 base short, with 7 bases between. Germline V lookup: CDR1 MGHRA, CDR2 YSYEKL. The CDR3 here is CASSQEGQSYEQYF. The CDR3 coding sequence is TGCGCCAGCAGCCAAGAAGGACAGTCCTACGAGCAGTACTTC.

The chain has TRBV5-5 and TRBJ1-2, with 7 bases identical to TRBD1. Germline V CDR1 and CDR2: SGHKS, YYEKEE (reference sequence). V was pared by 4 bases and J by 2 bases, with 8 bases of the junction left unmatched. The CDR3 extends over 15 amino acids. The DNA of the CDR3 is TGTGCCAGCAGCCCCTCGACAGGGATAAACTATGGCTACACCTTC. This codes for CASSPSTGINYGYTF. Full variable domain (outside the CDR3, taken from reference TRBV5-5 and TRBJ1-2): DAGVTQSPTHLIKTRGQQVTLRCSPISGHKSVSWYQQVLGQGPQFIFQYYEKEERGRGNFPDRFSARQFPNYSSELNVNALLLGDSALYLCASSPSTGINYGYTFGSGTRLTVV.

This sequence joins TRBV18 and TRBJ1-2, with 8 bases that match TRBD1. In germline, CDR1 is KGHSH, CDR2 LQKENI. The J segment lost 4 bases and the V segment lost 2 bases, leaving 6 bases of the junction unmatched. The CDR3 loop spans 15 amino acids. CDR3 region: CASSPFGQGAYGYTF. For the CDR3, the DNA is TGTGCCAGCTCACCATTCGGACAGGGAGCCTATGGCTACACCTTC.

In its sample, this clone was seen once. J is TRBJ2-3 and V is TRBV5-6; a possible D gene is TRBD1 (5 bases). CDR1 is SGHDT and CDR2 is YYEEEE in the germline V gene. The CDR3 runs to 16 residues. V lost 0 bases, J lost 4 bases, and 15 bases lay in between. The CDR3 region has the DNA TGTGCCAGCAGCTTGGTAGACAGACACTACTCAGATACGCAGTATTTT. This translates into CASSLVDRHYSDTQYF.

The J gene is TRBJ1-1, the V gene TRBV6-6; D is perhaps TRBD1 (6 bases). The CDR3 is made up of 12 amino acids. V lost 2 bases and J lost 11, with 12 bases in between. Germline CDR1 reads MNHNY; CDR2 reads SVGAGI (reference sequence). CDR3 amino acids: CASSYEGRGAFF. The CDR3 nucleotides read TGTGCCAGCAGTTACGAGGGAAGGGGGGCTTTCTTT.

The genes are TRBV9 and TRBJ1-1, with TRBD1 identical over 8 bases. J was trimmed by 8 bases and V by 0 bases; bases with no gene match: 3. Germline V gives CDR1 SGDLS, CDR2 YYNGEE. This CDR3 region has 13 residues. The CDR3 DNA sequence: TGTGCCAGCAGCGTAGGGGGGACAGGCGAAGCTTTCTTT. Amino acids: CASSVGGTGEAFF.

This clone turned up a few times. The chain is built from TRBV7-2 and TRBJ1-2; weak D call: TRBD1 (5 bases). The CDR3 length is 14 residues. Germline values: CDR1 SGHTA, CDR2 FQGNSA. Deletions cut 6 bases from V and 1 base from J, with 12 bases between. Written as DNA, the CDR3 is TGTGCCAGCAGTTTAAACAGGTTTAACTATGGCTACACCTTC. Its translation: CASSLNRFNYGYTF.

The chain carries TRBV3-1 (or the pseudogene TRBV3-2) and TRBJ1-2; D unclear. Germline V gene lookup returns CDR1 LGHDT and CDR2 YNNKEL (reference sequence). Trimming took off 2 bases at V and 1 base at J, with 14 bases between the two ends. This CDR3 contains 16 residues. CDR3 amino acids: CASSQTVPAGNYGYTF. The CDR3 DNA reads as TGTGCCAGCAGCCAAACAGTTCCCGCCGGTAACTATGGCTACACCTTC.

V gene TRBV9 combines with J gene TRBJ2-5, with TRBD2 matching 8 bases. The CDR3 is 12 residues long. The germline V gene encodes CDR1 SGDLS and CDR2 YYNGEE. Unmatched junction bases numbered 5, after V lost 3 bases and J lost 10 bases. The CDR3 loop is CASSAGLGNQYF. In DNA, the CDR3 is TGTGCCAGCAGCGCGGGACTAGGGAACCAGTACTTC.

The chain employs TRBV4-2 and TRBJ1-1; TRBD1 matches 8 bases. Germline V gives CDR1 LGHNA, CDR2 YNFKEQ. The CDR3 has 16 amino acids. With 3 bases clipped from V and 1 base from J, the junction kept 7 bases outside the gene matches. The CDR3 here is CASSQQQGAWNTEAFF. In DNA, the CDR3 is TGTGCCAGCAGCCAGCAGCAGGGGGCTTGGAACACTGAAGCTTTCTTT.

This clone was counted only a few times. This chain joins TRBV9 and TRBJ2-6; a possible D gene is TRBD1 (5 bases). V lost 0 bases to trimming and J lost 1 base, with 8 bases between them. This CDR3 is 16 amino acids long. The germline gives CDR1 SGDLS, CDR2 YYNGEE. DNA of the CDR3: TGTGCCAGCAGCGTAGATAACAGGTCTGGGGCCAACGTCCTGACTTTC. This gives the protein CASSVDNRSGANVLTF.

This clone was detected only once. The V gene is TRBV6-1, the J gene TRBJ2-7, with unresolved D. This CDR3 is built from 13 residues. Germline V gene data show CDR1 as MNHNS and CDR2 as SASEGT. Trimming left V 0 bases short and J 6 bases short, with 9 bases between. The CDR3 DNA reads as TGTGCCAGCAGTGAAGCGCTACGCGGCGAGCAGTACTTC. Amino acid sequence: CASSEALRGEQYF.

The chain links TRBV9 to TRBJ2-3, with 10 bases lining up with TRBD2. J lost 3 bases, V lost 0 bases, and 4 bases had no gene match. This CDR3 is 16 amino acids long. CDR1 and CDR2 from the germline V gene are SGDLS and YYNGEE. The CDR3 DNA follows: TGTGCCAGCAGCGTAGATAGCGGGGGGCAGACAGATACGCAGTATTTT. It codes for CASSVDSGGQTDTQYF.

The sample holds one count of this clone. V is TRBV24-1 and J is TRBJ2-3, with D possibly TRBD1 on 7 matching bases. Germline V lookup: CDR1 KGHDR, CDR2 SFDVKD. V was trimmed by 4 bases and J by 3 bases, leaving 13 bases between them. CDR3 length equals 15 residues. The CDR3 is CATSEAGQRTDTQYF. The CDR3 bases are TGTGCCACCAGTGAGGCGGGACAGAGGACAGATACGCAGTATTTT.

The chain uses TRBV2 and TRBJ1-3, with unresolved D. Germline assignment: CDR1 SNHLY and CDR2 FYNNEI. V shed 8 bases and J shed 0 bases, with 8 bases lying between them. The CDR3 totals 13 residues. This CDR3 is CASQEGSGNTIYF. CDR3 in DNA: TGTGCCAGCCAAGAGGGCTCTGGAAACACCATATATTTT.

The chain uses TRBV19 and TRBJ2-6; 7 nucleotides line up with TRBD1. V gave up 7 bases and J gave up 6 bases; unmatched junction bases: 3. Per the germline V gene, CDR1 is LNHDA and CDR2 is SQIVND (reference sequence). CDR3 length: 13 amino acids. The CDR3: CASTEGAANVLTF. The CDR3 DNA reads as TGTGCCAGTACTGAGGGGGCGGCCAACGTCCTGACTTTC.

J is TRBJ2-7 and V is TRBV19; tentative D call: TRBD1 (6 bases). There are 14 residues in the CDR3. Germline CDR1 is LNHDA and CDR2 is SQIVND (reference sequence). Deletions cut 4 bases from V and 5 bases from J, with 15 bases between. CDR3 region: CASSTRDIVHEQYF. CDR3 nucleotide sequence: TGTGCCAGTAGTACCCGGGACATCGTCCACGAGCAGTACTTC. Full variable domain (outside the CDR3, taken from reference TRBV19 and TRBJ2-7): DGGITQSPKYLFRKEGQNVTLSCEQNLNHDAMYWYRQDPGQGLRLIYYSQIVNDFQKGDIAEGYSVSREKKESFPLTVTSAQKNPTAFYLCASSTRDIVHEQYFGPGTRLTVT.

This clone was picked up one time. The gene calls are TRBV6-1 and TRBJ2-7; the D gene is possibly TRBD1 (5 bases). Germline V gene lookup returns CDR1 MNHNS and CDR2 SASEGT. Trimming removed 0 bases from V and 5 bases from J, with 14 bases in between. The CDR3 spans 15 residues. CDR3: CASSEAGVLPHEQYF. The CDR3 DNA is TGTGCCAGCAGTGAAGCAGGGGTTTTACCCCACGAGCAGTACTTC.

The V call is TRBV5-1, the J call TRBJ1-3; 11 bases match TRBD1. This CDR3 comprises 14 residues. After removal of 4 bases from V and 7 bases from J, the junction contained 4 bases not matched to a gene. Germline V CDR1 and CDR2: SGHRS, YFSETQ. The CDR3 region is CASSPGTGGNTIYF. CDR3 DNA: TGCGCCAGCAGCCCGGGGACAGGGGGGAACACCATATATTTT.

In this sample, this clone is medium-sized. The V and J genes are TRBV4-1 and TRBJ1-2, with 7 bases aligning to TRBD1. This CDR3 region has 15 residues. V shed 0 bases and J 4 bases; nucleotides not matched to a gene: 5. CDR1 is MGHRA, CDR2 YSYEKL, per germline. The CDR3: CASSQEGTALYGYTF. CDR3 nucleotide sequence: TGCGCCAGCAGCCAAGAGGGGACAGCCCTCTATGGCTACACCTTC.

This chain uses TRBV5-1 with TRBJ2-1; 9 nucleotides agree with TRBD1. The CDR3 covers 15 residues. Germline CDR1 SGHRS, CDR2 YFSETQ. The V and J ends lost 2 bases and 4 bases, in that order; junction bases with no gene match: 4. The CDR3 here is CASSLDRGKYNEQFF. The CDR3 coding sequence is TGCGCCAGCAGCTTAGACAGGGGGAAATACAATGAGCAGTTCTTC.

This clone was found once. The rearrangement links TRBV5-1 to TRBJ2-6; D possibly corresponds to TRBD1 (6 bases). The CDR3 consists of 14 residues. Germline V gene sequence: CDR1 SGHRS, CDR2 YFSETQ. Between the trimmed V and J ends, which lost 5 bases and 4 bases, there was a span of 10 bases. This chain's CDR3 is CASRDGQGANVLTF. The CDR3 DNA reads as TGCGCCAGCAGAGACGGACAGGGGGCCAACGTCCTGACTTTC.

The rearrangement links TRBV9 to TRBJ1-6, with 9 positions matching TRBD1. There are 15 residues in the CDR3. The V gene's germline CDR1 is SGDLS and CDR2 YYNGEE. After removal of 4 bases from V and 7 bases from J, the junction contained 6 bases not matched to a gene. DNA of the CDR3: TGTGCCAGCAGCCCACCCGGGACAGGGAATTCACCCCTCCACTTT. Translated, it gives CASSPPGTGNSPLHF.